A selection of T cell receptor beta chains follows, all from one sample in a study of T cells after yellow fever vaccination. TCRdb itself ran the 5' RACE reads through MiXCR, one entry per CDR3 protein. The profile covers hundreds of thousands of distinct CDR3 sequences, with roughly 12% appearing a single time and 15% taken by the ten largest. The input for sequencing was PBMCs, taken on the day of the yellow fever booster vaccination. These receptors were obtained from a young man who received the YFV17D yellow fever vaccine. Both conserved end residues are part of each CDR3. D genes are given only for firm matches. Clone size appears in some rows only: once, few, many, or a class for an expanded clone.

size: -
D: -
J: TRBJ2-7
V: TRBV20-1
CDR3: CSAPAPGGSYEQYF
DNA: TGCAGTGCTCCTGCCCCCGGAGGGTCCTACGAGCAGTACTTC

size: few
D: -
J: TRBJ2-6
V: TRBV2
CDR3: CASSDLGGANVLTF
DNA: TGTGCCAGCAGTGATCTGGGTGGGGCCAACGTCCTGACTTTC

size: -
D: -
J: TRBJ2-5
V: TRBV7-9
CDR3: CASSKRGDQETQYF
DNA: TGTGCCAGCAGCAAACGGGGAGATCAAGAGACCCAGTACTTC

size: few
D: -
J: TRBJ2-1
V: TRBV12-5
CDR3: CASGSIGENNEQFF
DNA: TGTGCTAGTGGTAGTATTGGGGAGAACAATGAGCAGTTCTTC

size: few
D: TRBD1
J: TRBJ1-1
V: TRBV7-9
CDR3: CASVQGGANTEAFF
DNA: TGTGCCAGCGTACAGGGGGGGGCGAACACTGAAGCTTTCTTT

size: many
D: TRBD2
J: TRBJ2-1
V: TRBV29-1
CDR3: CSMSQGLPYNEQFF
DNA: TGCAGCATGAGCCAGGGACTACCCTACAATGAGCAGTTCTTC

size: few
D: TRBD2
J: TRBJ2-1
V: TRBV10-3
CDR3: CAISEEKREINEQFF
DNA: TGTGCCATCAGTGAGGAAAAGCGGGAGATAAATGAGCAGTTCTTC

size: few
D: -
J: TRBJ2-7
V: TRBV6-1
CDR3: CASSDTPVWAAPYEQYF
DNA: TGTGCCAGCAGCGATACCCCCGTTTGGGCAGCACCCTACGAGCAGTACTTC

size: few
D: TRBD2
J: TRBJ2-5
V: TRBV10-3
CDR3: CAIRAGGQNQETQYF
DNA: TGTGCCATCAGGGCGGGGGGGCAGAACCAAGAGACCCAGTACTTC

size: few
D: TRBD1
J: TRBJ2-5
V: TRBV6-5
CDR3: CASSYGRGLETQYF
DNA: TGTGCCAGCAGTTACGGCAGGGGGCTAGAGACCCAGTACTTC

size: -
D: -
J: TRBJ2-1
V: TRBV5-1
CDR3: CASSTGERYNEQFF
DNA: TGCGCCAGCAGCACTGGAGAGAGGTACAATGAGCAGTTCTTC

size: -
D: TRBD1
J: TRBJ1-1
V: TRBV20-1
CDR3: CSASNRGLNTEAFF
DNA: TGCAGTGCCAGTAACAGGGGGCTGAACACTGAAGCTTTCTTT

size: -
D: TRBD1
J: TRBJ2-7
V: TRBV7-2
CDR3: CASSSRTGSGYEQYF
DNA: TGTGCCAGCAGCTCAAGGACAGGTTCGGGCTACGAGCAGTACTTC

size: few
D: TRBD2
J: TRBJ2-5
V: TRBV9
CDR3: CASSEKRGAETQYF
DNA: TGTGCCAGCAGCGAAAAGCGGGGGGCGGAGACCCAGTACTTC

size: -
D: -
J: TRBJ2-2
V: TRBV12-3/TRBV12-4
CDR3: CASSLSQEGTGELFF
DNA: TGTGCCAGCAGTTTGTCTCAGGAGGGGACCGGGGAGCTGTTTTTT

size: few
D: TRBD2
J: TRBJ2-1
V: TRBV29-1
CDR3: CSVDVGGNYNEQFF
DNA: TGCAGCGTTGACGTGGGAGGGAACTACAATGAGCAGTTCTTC

size: few
D: TRBD2
J: TRBJ2-3
V: TRBV20-1
CDR3: CSASLAEGPDTQYF
DNA: TGCAGTGCTAGCCTAGCGGAGGGGCCAGATACGCAGTATTTT

size: many
D: TRBD2
J: TRBJ2-3
V: TRBV9
CDR3: CASSGGADTQYF
DNA: TGCGCCAGCAGCGGGGGAGCGGATACGCAGTATTTT

size: -
D: TRBD1
J: TRBJ1-2
V: TRBV7-2
CDR3: CASSRLRDRDGYTF
DNA: TGTGCCAGCAGCCGGCTCAGGGACAGGGATGGCTACACCTTC

size: -
D: TRBD1
J: TRBJ1-1
V: TRBV7-9
CDR3: CASSARGQGNTEAFF
DNA: TGTGCCAGCAGCGCAAGAGGACAGGGGAACACTGAAGCTTTCTTT

size: -
D: TRBD2
J: TRBJ2-1
V: TRBV5-1
CDR3: CASSFSTSGSGSYNEQFF
DNA: TGCGCCAGCAGCTTTTCTACTAGCGGGAGCGGTTCCTACAATGAGCAGTTCTTC

size: once
D: -
J: TRBJ2-7
V: TRBV9
CDR3: CASSVEGGPYEQYF
DNA: TGTGCCAGCAGCGTAGAAGGCGGTCCCTACGAGCAGTACTTC

size: -
D: -
J: TRBJ1-4
V: TRBV20-1
CDR3: CSAREDSYTNEKLFF
DNA: TGCAGTGCTAGAGAGGACAGCTACACAAATGAAAAACTGTTTTTT

size: -
D: TRBD2
J: TRBJ2-1
V: TRBV7-9
CDR3: CASSSREKVYNEQFF
DNA: TGTGCCAGCAGCTCGCGGGAGAAGGTTTACAATGAGCAGTTCTTC

size: few
D: TRBD2
J: TRBJ2-2
V: TRBV5-1
CDR3: CASSYPGLAGGGNTGELFF
DNA: TGCGCCAGCAGCTACCCGGGACTAGCGGGAGGCGGGAACACCGGGGAGCTGTTTTTT

size: few
D: -
J: TRBJ2-7
V: TRBV5-1
CDR3: CASSLFLRSYEQYF
DNA: TGCGCCAGCAGCCTCTTCCTCCGGTCCTACGAGCAGTACTTC

size: -
D: -
J: TRBJ2-7
V: TRBV6-1
CDR3: CASSPDYRVNYEQYF
DNA: TGTGCCAGCAGTCCCGATTACCGCGTCAACTACGAGCAGTACTTC

size: -
D: -
J: TRBJ2-3
V: TRBV27
CDR3: CASSLRGPGTDTQYF
DNA: TGTGCCAGCAGCCTTAGGGGCCCTGGAACAGATACGCAGTATTTT

size: many
D: TRBD1
J: TRBJ2-4
V: TRBV12-3/TRBV12-4
CDR3: CASSSHGDRGGNIQYF
DNA: TGTGCCAGCAGTTCCCACGGGGACAGGGGTGGAAACATTCAGTACTTC

size: many
D: -
J: TRBJ2-7
V: TRBV6-5
CDR3: CASSYSQAREQYF
DNA: TGTGCCAGCAGTTACTCACAGGCTCGGGAGCAGTACTTC

size: -
D: TRBD1
J: TRBJ2-7
V: TRBV7-9
CDR3: CASSGFWGQGFYEQYF
DNA: TGTGCCAGCAGTGGATTCTGGGGACAGGGTTTCTACGAGCAGTACTTC

size: few
D: -
J: TRBJ2-2
V: TRBV20-1
CDR3: CSARVFETGELFF
DNA: TGCAGTGCTAGAGTTTTCGAAACCGGGGAGCTGTTTTTT

size: -
D: -
J: TRBJ2-3
V: TRBV7-2
CDR3: CASSHAGHSQPTDTQYF
DNA: TGTGCCAGCAGCCACGCGGGTCACAGCCAACCCACAGATACGCAGTATTTT